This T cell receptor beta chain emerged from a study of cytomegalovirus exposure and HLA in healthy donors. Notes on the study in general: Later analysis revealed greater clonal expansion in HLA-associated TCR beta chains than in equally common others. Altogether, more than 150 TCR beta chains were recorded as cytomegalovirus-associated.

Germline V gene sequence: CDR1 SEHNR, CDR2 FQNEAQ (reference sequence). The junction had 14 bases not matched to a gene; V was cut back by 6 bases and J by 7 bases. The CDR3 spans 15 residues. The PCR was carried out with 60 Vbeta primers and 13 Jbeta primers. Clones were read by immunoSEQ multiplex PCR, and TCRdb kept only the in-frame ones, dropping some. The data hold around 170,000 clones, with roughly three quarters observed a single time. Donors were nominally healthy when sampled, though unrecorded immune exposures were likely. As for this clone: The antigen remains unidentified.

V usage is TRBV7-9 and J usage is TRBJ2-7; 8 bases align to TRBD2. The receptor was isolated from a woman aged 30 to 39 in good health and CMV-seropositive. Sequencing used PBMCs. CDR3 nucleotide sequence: TGTGCCAGCAGACGAGCGGGGGCCCTTAAGGGGGAGCAGTACTTC. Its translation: CASRRAGALKGEQYF.